This TCR beta chain was recorded in a study of CD8 T cells in ankylosing spondylitis. CDR3 size: 14 residues. V dropped 4 bases and J dropped 3; count of bases not matched to a gene: 7. Germline V CDR1 and CDR2: SGDLS, YYNGEE. Overall study results and limits: A motif of 7 or 8 highly homologous TCR beta variants was seen as apparently characteristic of ankylosing spondylitis blood.

This clonotype occurred a few times. Antigen: not known. A single record per CDR3 protein comes from TCRdb applying MiXCR to the 5' RACE reads. The sample lists hundreds of thousands of distinct CDR3 sequences, over 9.5% seen once, with more than 0.5% in the top ten. Sequences were obtained from blood, either unsorted or a sorted T cell fraction (not recorded which). The chain combines TRBV9 with TRBJ2-7; TRBD1 matches at 7 bases. The receptor's source is a male donor with ankylosing spondylitis. The CDR3 DNA reads TGTGCCAGCAGCATCCGACAGGGCAGCTACGAGCAGTACTTC. Its protein product is CASSIRQGSYEQYF.